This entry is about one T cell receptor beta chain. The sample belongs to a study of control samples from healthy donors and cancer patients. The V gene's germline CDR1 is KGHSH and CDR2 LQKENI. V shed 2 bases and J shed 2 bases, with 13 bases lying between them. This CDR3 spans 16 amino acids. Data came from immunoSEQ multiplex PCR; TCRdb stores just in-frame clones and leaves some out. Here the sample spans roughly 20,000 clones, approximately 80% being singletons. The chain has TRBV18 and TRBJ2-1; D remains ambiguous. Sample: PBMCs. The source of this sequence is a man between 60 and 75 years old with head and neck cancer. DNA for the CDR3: TGTGCCAGCTCACCATTTGTCGTCCGAACCTACAATGAGCAGTTCTTC. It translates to CASSPFVVRTYNEQFF.